This T cell receptor beta chain emerged from a study of blood T cells in healthy people across ages. Regarding the study as a whole: Higher diversity, along with more naive CD4+ cells, distinguished long-lived donors from aged donors. Nothing was known about donor CMV status, and this possibly confounded expanded clonotype changes.

Per individual sample, total RNA of at least 5.5 micrograms was extracted. Using a J-beta primer mix together with a sample-barcoded 5' primer, a second PCR was run for roughly 6 to 12 cycles. TCRdb passed the 5' RACE reads through MiXCR, listing each CDR3 protein once. The data show fewer than 2,000,000 distinct CDR3 sequences, more than 35% seen once. CDR1 is MNHNS and CDR2 is SASEGT in the germline V gene. The CDR3 runs 10 residues. The ends were cut back, 9 bases at V and 5 bases at J, with 8 bases in the middle. In regard to this clonotype: Its antigen is unknown.

The V gene is TRBV6-1, the J gene TRBJ2-7; D unclear. The sequencing sample was made of blood. The source is a human donor in good health. The CDR3 DNA is TGTGCCAGTAGGAAAGACGAGCAGTACTTC. This translates into CASRKDEQYF.